This section outlines one TCR beta chain sequence together with its context. Its cognate antigen is unknown. Genomic DNA of each subset was evenly split across several immunoSEQ plates. Replicate sorted-subset PCRs were loaded with around 0.2 ug DNA, tens of thousands of T cell genomes. Clones were sequenced by immunoSEQ multiplex PCR, and TCRdb holds only the in-frame ones, with some missing. The data contain about 690,000 clones, 90% of them seen just once; the ten biggest clones take up 34%. This sample was included in a study of shared clonotypes between healthy human individuals. Study outcomes and limitations: All-four-donor shared clonotypes had higher generation probabilities than non-shared clonotypes did.

The donors, all of them Caucasian adults, lived in Nashville, Tennessee. Looked up from germline, CDR1 is GTSNPN and CDR2 is SVGIG (reference sequence). CDR3 length: 15 amino acids. Deletions cut 0 bases from V and 2 bases from J, with 14 bases between. The genes are TRBV30 and TRBJ2-7; D possibly uses TRBD1 or TRBD2 (5 bases each). The TCR was taken from a man aged 18 to 29 in good health. Some clones in this sample may be carry-over from other donors' samples. The specimen sequenced was memory CD8+ T cells from PBMCs. Noted subset: CD45RO+ cells pooled with CCR7-negative TemRA cells. CDR3 protein: CAWSVRGGPTYEQYF. Here the CDR3 DNA reads TGTGCCTGGAGTGTACGGGGCGGTCCTACCTACGAGCAGTACTTC.